This entry features one T cell receptor (beta chain) sequence. This entry belongs to a study of blood T cell repertoires in COVID-19. Study-level background: Both acute and convalescent COVID-19 samples were obtained from the United States, Italy and Spain. PBMCs, B-cell-depleted T cells, or T cells provided the cDNA or gDNA that made up the material.

In the original workflow: Researchers report that nucleated cell counts were estimated from reference gene primer amplification. Sequencing used immunoSEQ multiplex PCR; TCRdb keeps in-frame clones, though not all of them. D and trimming were read from the DNA, whereas the V and J calls and clone size are those reported in that table. The data hold about 100,000 clones, with 80% to 95% observed a single time. V lost 6 bases, J lost 3 bases, and 2 bases stayed unmatched. Germline V CDR1 and CDR2: LNHDA, SQIVND (reference sequence). The CDR3 covers 15 residues. Source material: peripheral blood. The sequence came from a man in his fifties with active COVID-19. The V gene is TRBV19, the J gene TRBJ2-2; TRBD2 agrees at 12 bases. The CDR3 loop is CASSRLAGDTGELFF. The CDR3 nucleotides read TGTGCCAGTAGCCGACTAGCGGGGGACACCGGGGAGCTGTTTTTT.